This T cell receptor beta chain was sequenced during a study of cytomegalovirus exposure and HLA in healthy donors. Findings and limits, study-wide: An Asian-associated ancestry cluster reportedly showed fewer N-insertions than the approximately 600-donor mean in a later analysis. CMV serostatus stood as the only immune exposure information on hand. It was taken for granted in presence/absence analyses that sequencing depth across donors was roughly uniform. Reportedly, HLA-A and HLA-B alleles of most subjects were accurately predicted from TCR beta.

The study ran its PCR with 60 Vbeta and 13 Jbeta primers. Libraries were prepared by immunoSEQ multiplex PCR; TCRdb keeps only in-frame clonotypes and omits some of them. The table has roughly 150,000 clones, 70% to 90% seen once. This clone turned up a few times. Its specificity is unknown. The sequencing sample was made of PBMCs. The receptor was derived from a woman between 18 and 30 years old in good health and CMV-seronegative.

The CDR3 region is CASSLQGGENTEAFF. The DNA for the CDR3 is TGTGCCAGCAGCTTACAGGGGGGCGAGAACACTGAAGCTTTCTTT. This sequence joins TRBV7-3 and TRBJ1-1; 7 bases are shared with TRBD1. The CDR3 has 15 amino acids. With 2 bases clipped from V and 1 base from J, the junction kept 4 bases outside the gene matches. Germline V gene lookup returns CDR1 SGHTA and CDR2 FQGTGA.